Listed below are T cell receptor beta chains from one sample, sequenced in a study of Ad26.COV2.S vaccination and SARS-CoV-2 variants. The assay was immunoSEQ multiplex PCR, and TCRdb's table has in-frame clones only and misses some. The sample contains roughly 300,000 clones, approximately 90% of which appear only once. Sequences were derived from peripheral blood, sampled in a trial of Ad26.COV2.S vaccine versus placebo. The receptor set was obtained from a person aged 18-60 years who received the Ad26.COV2.S COVID-19 vaccine or a placebo. Each CDR3 is given with its conserved first and last residue.

J: TRBJ2-3; V: TRBV24-1; CDR3: CATSDPRTGRTDTQYF
J: TRBJ2-1; V: TRBV28; CDR3: CASSFPGDAGFNEQFF
J: TRBJ2-3; V: TRBV5-4; CDR3: CASSLYWGTGITDTQYF
J: TRBJ2-1; V: TRBV19; CDR3: CASSIARQGYNEQFF
J: TRBJ2-3; V: TRBV5-4; CDR3: CASSLGPPSGGGDTQYF
J: TRBJ1-2; V: TRBV3-1/TRBV3-2; CDR3: CASSQDSHGYTF
J: TRBJ1-2; V: TRBV15; CDR3: CATSRDKTGSYGYTF
J: TRBJ2-5; V: TRBV5-1; CDR3: CASSFLGEVETQYF
J: TRBJ2-1; V: TRBV11-2; CDR3: CASSRLGGLYNEQFF
J: TRBJ1-4; V: TRBV2; CDR3: CASSEATGAYEKLFF
J: TRBJ2-3; V: TRBV11-2; CDR3: CASSLSEDTQYF
J: TRBJ2-3; V: TRBV27; CDR3: CASSWTGFTDTQYF
J: TRBJ2-7; V: TRBV28; CDR3: CASSLQAGGTYEQYF
J: TRBJ2-5; V: TRBV24-1; CDR3: CATSDWGAGETQYF
J: TRBJ1-5; V: TRBV2; CDR3: CASARQGIDNQPQHF
J: TRBJ1-5; V: TRBV6-2/TRBV6-3; CDR3: CASSRGQISNQPQHF
J: TRBJ1-5; V: TRBV10-3; CDR3: CAISEDGRGRNQPQHF
J: TRBJ2-3; V: TRBV10-3; CDR3: CAIKPTRDSSTDTQYF
J: TRBJ1-6; V: TRBV28; CDR3: CASSPGGVVGSPLHF
J: TRBJ1-6; V: TRBV27; CDR3: CASSRWLGQAVNSPLHF
J: TRBJ2-7; V: TRBV7-8; CDR3: CASSLSREEQYF
J: TRBJ1-6; V: TRBV27; CDR3: CASKRQGQNSPLHF
J: TRBJ1-1; V: TRBV29-1; CDR3: CSVDPLMNTEAFF
J: TRBJ2-1; V: TRBV24-1; CDR3: CATSAEPGLAGSSYNEQFF
J: TRBJ1-1; V: TRBV14; CDR3: CASSQGVLTEAFF
J: TRBJ2-1; V: TRBV5-1; CDR3: CASSTRLAGHNEQFF
J: TRBJ2-1; V: TRBV28; CDR3: CASSGNTGALDNEQFF
J: TRBJ1-2; V: TRBV27; CDR3: CASSLFSAAGERYGYTF
J: TRBJ2-1; V: TRBV28; CDR3: CASMSRGVNEQFF
J: TRBJ2-7; V: TRBV7-2; CDR3: CASSLATWVEQYF
J: TRBJ2-2; V: TRBV5-5; CDR3: CASSPNLRDRETGELFF
J: TRBJ2-2; V: TRBV5-6; CDR3: CASSRGSSVELFF
J: TRBJ2-7; V: TRBV6-2/TRBV6-3; CDR3: CASSFRGTVYEQYF